The rows below give T cell receptor beta chains drawn from one sample of a study of T cell responses to AZD1222 COVID-19 vaccine. Produced via immunoSEQ multiplex PCR; TCRdb's table is partial and in-frame only. Altogether roughly 140,000 clones are present, about 88% being singletons, with the ten largest covering over 6%. The material sequenced was peripheral blood, taken after recovery from COVID-19. These receptors originate from an adult who had recovered from COVID-19. CDR3s leave out the opening cysteine and the closing phenylalanine or tryptophan. Each record gives: clone size, V gene, CDR3 protein. Expanded clones get a size class; other rows say once, few or many, or leave the size out.

-	TRBV5-1	ASSLRGTHSSGNTIY
-	TRBV5-1	ASSSNGDSGNTIY
-	TRBV6-5	ASRRATTDTQY
-	TRBV9	ASNGGRGEAF
-	TRBV7-2	ASSFGADSSYEQY
once	TRBV6-5	ASSLTPSSTGELF
-	TRBV14	ASNRYYQETQY
-	TRBV6-4	ASSYMMNTEAF
-	TRBV5-1	ASSPQGGTDTQY
-	TRBV19	ASRAGGTSPLH
few	TRBV19	ASSEWQQETQY
-	TRBV5-6	ASSLGAQGNSPLH
-	TRBV6-6	ASRLLAGRSYEQY
once	TRBV5-1	ASSFGSFDEQY
-	TRBV24-1	ATSDPRQEQETQY
-	TRBV10-2	ASSESLAGGYRGQY
-	TRBV10-2	ASRLGTSGINEQF
-	TRBV7-9	ASSGRGAYEQY
-	TRBV6-5	ASSYSASGSVYEQY
-	TRBV19	ASTPRGSYEQY
-	TRBV19	ASMGVGGTDTQY
few	TRBV9	ASTRDRNYGYT
-	TRBV18	ASSQDRGEAF
-	TRBV28	GTRGNGYT
-	TRBV4-2	ASSQDRRLSVSEPQH
-	TRBV3-1/TRBV3-2	ASQDTGGADTQY
few	TRBV7-2	ASSPQQGMNQPQH